The 24 T cell receptor beta chains presented below share a single source sample, sequenced in a study of patients and donors after allogeneic stem cell transplantation. TCRdb re-derived calls from the RT-PCR reads in MiXCR, one entry per CDR3 protein. Among approximately 200,000 distinct CDR3 sequences listed, 14% were seen once. Sequencing was carried out using blood, either unsorted or a sorted T cell fraction (not recorded which). These receptor sequences come from a human donor who was either an allogeneic HSCT recipient or a stem cell or donor lymphocyte infusion donor (not recorded which). It is not recorded whose cells these are; they may come from a transplant donor.

V gene TRBV5-1 combines with J gene TRBJ2-5; D gene ambiguous. The CDR3 is 13 residues long. Germline V CDR1 and CDR2: SGHRS, YFSETQ. V shed 2 bases and J shed 5 bases, with 10 bases lying between them. CDR3: CASSFGLQETQYF. In nucleotides, the CDR3 is TGCGCCAGCAGCTTCGGTCTCCAGGAGACCCAGTACTTC.

This clonotype showed up many times. The V gene is TRBV5-1, the J gene TRBJ2-2; D not resolved. The V and J ends lost 0 bases and 7 bases respectively, with 10 bases between them. The germline V gene encodes CDR1 SGHRS and CDR2 YFSETQ. This CDR3 spans 14 amino acids. CDR3 in amino acids: CASSLAMDYGELFF. The CDR3 coding sequence is TGCGCCAGCAGCTTGGCCATGGATTACGGGGAGCTGTTTTTT. Full variable domain (missing parts from reference TRBV5-1 and TRBJ2-2): KAGVTQTPRYLIKTRGQQVTLSCSPISGHRSVSWYQQTPGQGLQFLFEYFSETQRNKGNFPGRFSGRQFSNSRSEMNVSTLELGDSALYLCASSLAMDYGELFFGEGSRLTVL.

This clonotype was counted at least ten times. This rearrangement joins TRBV7-8 to TRBJ2-7; 7 bases agree with TRBD2. V gave up 3 bases and J gave up 2 bases; unmatched junction bases: 1. This CDR3 has 13 amino acids. Germline V gene lookup returns CDR1 SGHVS and CDR2 FQNEAQ. The CDR3 here is CASSFTSAYEQYF. In DNA form, the CDR3 reads TGTGCCAGCAGCTTTACTAGCGCCTACGAGCAGTACTTC.

The rearrangement links TRBV5-5 to TRBJ1-1; D is unresolved. The CDR3 totals 14 residues. Trimming took off 4 bases at V and 0 bases at J, with 10 bases between the two ends. Germline lookup yields CDR1 SGHKS and CDR2 YYEKEE (reference sequence). This CDR3 reads CASSVDSVNTEAFF. DNA of the CDR3: TGTGCCAGCAGCGTCGACTCCGTGAACACTGAAGCTTTCTTT.

The chain uses TRBV6-1 and TRBJ1-5, with D perhaps TRBD1 (5 bases). CDR3 length: 13 amino acids. The germline V gene encodes CDR1 MNHNS and CDR2 SASEGT. V was shortened by 5 bases and J by 9 bases, with 14 bases between the two germline ends. The CDR3 region is CASSQGEGLPQHF. The DNA of the CDR3 is TGTGCCAGCAGTCAGGGAGAGGGGTTGCCCCAGCATTTT.

This clonotype was detected many times. The chain employs TRBV7-6 and TRBJ2-2; D perhaps matches TRBD1 (6 bases). V was trimmed by 5 bases and J by 6 bases, leaving 19 bases between them. The CDR3 runs to 16 residues. Germline lookup yields CDR1 SGHVS and CDR2 FNYEAQ. The CDR3 loop is CASSLSQGRVAGELFF. The CDR3 DNA is TGTGCCAGCAGCCTTAGCCAGGGGCGAGTCGCCGGGGAGCTGTTTTTT.

The V call is TRBV12-3 or TRBV12-4, the J call TRBJ2-3; possible D gene TRBD2, 7 bases. CDR3 length equals 14 residues. Trimming stripped 6 bases from V and 3 bases from J, with 13 bases between. DNA for the CDR3: TGTGCCAGCAGGGGGGGGGGCGCGACAGATACGCAGTATTTT. Its protein product is CASRGGGATDTQYF.

The V call is TRBV2, the J call TRBJ1-6, with a possible D match to TRBD1 (5 bases). V lost 1 base and J lost 6, with 13 bases in between. This CDR3 has 16 amino acids. Germline V lookup: CDR1 SNHLY, CDR2 FYNNEI. The CDR3 DNA reads TGTGCCAGCAGTGAAGTTATAGGGGCTGTTAATTCACCCCTCCACTTT. Translation: CASSEVIGAVNSPLHF.

This clonotype appeared many times. The chain combines TRBV3-1 with TRBJ2-1; TRBD2 agrees at 10 bases. Germline V lookup: CDR1 LGHDT, CDR2 YNNKEL (reference sequence). After removal of 0 bases from V and 10 bases from J, the junction contained 9 bases not matched to a gene. This CDR3 contains 16 residues. DNA of the CDR3: TGTGCCAGCAGCCAAGATGGCAGCGGGGGGGCGCGGGAGCAGTTCTTC. Protein: CASSQDGSGGAREQFF.

This clonotype was counted only a few times. V and J are TRBV27 and TRBJ2-3; D not certain. The CDR3 has 13 residues. The ends were cut back, 5 bases at V and 0 bases at J, with 6 bases in the middle. Per germline, CDR1 MNHEY and CDR2 SMNVEV (reference sequence). CDR3 bases: TGTGCCAGCAGTGATCCTAGCACAGATACGCAGTATTTT. The encoded protein is CASSDPSTDTQYF.

V usage is TRBV3-1 and J usage is TRBJ1-4; no reliable D call. CDR1 is LGHDT and CDR2 is YNNKEL in the germline V gene (reference sequence). This CDR3 is built from 15 residues. V was trimmed by 3 bases and J by 5 bases, leaving 13 bases between them. The CDR3 here is CASSHADGGNEKLFF. Here the CDR3 DNA reads TGTGCCAGCAGCCATGCGGACGGAGGGAATGAAAAACTGTTTTTT.

This chain joins TRBV12-3 or TRBV12-4 and TRBJ2-7, with 7 bases aligning to TRBD1. The CDR3 runs 14 residues. The ends lost 5 bases at V and 4 bases at J; junction bases unmatched: 8. CDR3 in DNA: TGTGCCAGCAGTCCTCGACAGGGCCGGTACGAGCAGTACTTC. Translation: CASSPRQGRYEQYF.

The rearrangement joins TRBV20-1 to TRBJ2-5, with 8 nucleotides matching TRBD1. This CDR3 is 14 amino acids long. Per the germline V gene, CDR1 is DFQATT and CDR2 is SNEGSKA (reference sequence). The V and J ends lost 7 bases and 1 base, in that order; junction bases with no gene match: 8. The CDR3: CSVKTGGPQETQYF. CDR3 DNA: TGCAGTGTTAAAACAGGGGGTCCCCAAGAGACCCAGTACTTC.

This clonotype was observed a handful of times. A read error may produce the germline difference seen at one junction end. The genes are TRBV4-2 and TRBJ2-1; tentative D call: TRBD2 (6 bases). The CDR3 is 15 residues long. The germline V gene has CDR1 LGHNA and CDR2 YNFKEQ. The CDR3 region is CASSQQGDSNNEQFF. The CDR3 coding sequence is TGTGCCAGCAGCCAACAAGGGGACTCCAACAATGAGCAGTTCTTC.

The V call is TRBV20-1, the J call TRBJ1-1; no clear D gene. V was clipped by 1 base and J by 6 bases, with 15 bases between them. The length of the CDR3 is 14 residues. CDR1 and CDR2 (germline): DFQATT, SNEGSKA (reference sequence). The CDR3 DNA reads as TGCAGTGCTAGAGGTGGGTTGGGAACCCCTGAAGCTTTCTTT. It yields the protein CSARGGLGTPEAFF.

This sequence joins TRBV12-3 or TRBV12-4 and TRBJ2-1; D uncertain. The CDR3 is made up of 12 amino acids. V lost 3 bases and J lost 10, with 10 bases in between. Written as DNA, the CDR3 is TGTGCCAGCAGTTTTATGTTTGGAGAGCAGTTCTTC. This gives the protein CASSFMFGEQFF.

This clonotype has a handful of counts. The V and J genes are TRBV6-1 and TRBJ1-1; D call uncertain. This CDR3 is built from 14 residues. Trimming took off 2 bases at V and 1 base at J, with 8 bases between the two ends. Germline CDR1 reads MNHNS; CDR2 reads SASEGT. Here the CDR3 reads CASSELLGNTEAFF. The CDR3 region has the DNA TGTGCCAGCAGTGAACTCTTGGGGAACACTGAAGCTTTCTTT.

This clonotype is labeled as medium-sized. This sequence joins TRBV4-1 and TRBJ2-3; 11 positions agree with TRBD2. Trimming cost V 3 bases and J 7 bases; bases outside gene matches: 12. CDR1 and CDR2 (germline): MGHRA, YSYEKL. The CDR3 sequence is 17 residues long. CDR3 coding DNA: TGCGCCAGCAGCCAGAAGAGGGCCGGGACTAGCGGTAATACGCAGTATTTT. It specifies CASSQKRAGTSGNTQYF.

This clonotype was observed many times. This rearrangement joins TRBV5-1 to TRBJ2-3; 11 bases map to TRBD2. V was pared by 6 bases and J by 3 bases, with 6 bases of the junction left unmatched. This CDR3 comprises 15 residues. CDR1 is SGHRS, CDR2 YFSETQ, per germline. The CDR3 nucleotides read TGCGCCAGCAAAGGGACTAGCGGAGTTACAGATACGCAGTATTTT. Its translation: CASKGTSGVTDTQYF.

This clonotype came up a few times. The chain links TRBV4-3 to TRBJ1-3, with D unclear. Germline-derived CDR1 and CDR2 are LGHNA and YSLEER. The CDR3 has 13 residues. Trimming removed 4 bases from V and 2 bases from J, with 6 bases in between. CDR3 loop: CASSRKTGNTIYF. In DNA form, the CDR3 reads TGCGCCAGCAGCCGTAAAACTGGAAACACCATATATTTT.

This clonotype was counted ten times or more. The gene calls are TRBV21-1 and TRBJ2-7; the table assigns TRBD2, which was not confirmed against the DNA. TRBV21-1 is a known pseudogene. The CDR3 has 15 amino acids. Here the CDR3 reads CASSNWLAGGYEQYF. Written as DNA, the CDR3 is TGTGCCAGCAGCAATTGGCTAGCGGGGGGCTACGAGCAGTACTTC.

This clonotype occurred a few times. The chain is built from TRBV12-3 or TRBV12-4 and TRBJ2-3, with TRBD2 matching over 14 bases. The V and J ends lost 2 bases and 11 bases, in that order; junction bases with no gene match: 9. The CDR3 runs 16 residues. The CDR3 here is CASSLSRPGLAGEQYF. CDR3 bases: TGTGCCAGCAGTTTATCACGCCCGGGACTAGCGGGGGAGCAGTATTTT.

This clonotype was picked up a small number of times. The germline gene is not matched at one end of the junction; a read error may be the cause. The CDR3, as DNA: TGTGCCAGCAGTGAACCACCTCCCCGGGGCCCTGATTTT. It is translated as CASSEPPPRGPDF. V usage is TRBV2 and J usage is TRBJ1-3; weak D call: TRBD1 (5 bases). The CDR3 sequence is 13 residues long. Germline V CDR1 and CDR2: SNHLY, FYNNEI.

The sample holds a few counts of this clonotype. The chain recombines TRBV5-1 with TRBJ1-4; D remains ambiguous. This CDR3 spans 16 amino acids. Germline loops: CDR1 SGHRS, CDR2 YFSETQ. V gave up 0 bases and J gave up 0 bases, with 9 bases separating them. CDR3 amino acids: CASSLVTSATNEKLFF. The CDR3 DNA reads TGCGCCAGCAGCTTGGTGACCTCTGCAACTAATGAAAAACTGTTTTTT.